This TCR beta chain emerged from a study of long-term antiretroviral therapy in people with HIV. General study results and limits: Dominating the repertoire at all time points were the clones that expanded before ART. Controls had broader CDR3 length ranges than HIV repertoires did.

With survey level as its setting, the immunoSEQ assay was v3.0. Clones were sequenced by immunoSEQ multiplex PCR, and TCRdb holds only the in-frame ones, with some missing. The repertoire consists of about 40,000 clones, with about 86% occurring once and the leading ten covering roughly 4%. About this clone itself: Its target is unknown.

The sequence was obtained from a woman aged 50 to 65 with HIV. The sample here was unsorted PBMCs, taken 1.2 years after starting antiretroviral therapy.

The CDR3 sequence: CSVGASGTDTQYF. The CDR3, as DNA: TGCAGCGTTGGAGCTAGCGGCACAGATACGCAGTATTTT. The chain employs TRBV29-1 and TRBJ2-3; a possible D gene is TRBD2 (6 bases). The CDR3 runs 13 residues. V lost 4 bases and J lost 1, with 9 bases in between. The germline CDR1 and CDR2 sequences are SQVTM and ANQGSEA.